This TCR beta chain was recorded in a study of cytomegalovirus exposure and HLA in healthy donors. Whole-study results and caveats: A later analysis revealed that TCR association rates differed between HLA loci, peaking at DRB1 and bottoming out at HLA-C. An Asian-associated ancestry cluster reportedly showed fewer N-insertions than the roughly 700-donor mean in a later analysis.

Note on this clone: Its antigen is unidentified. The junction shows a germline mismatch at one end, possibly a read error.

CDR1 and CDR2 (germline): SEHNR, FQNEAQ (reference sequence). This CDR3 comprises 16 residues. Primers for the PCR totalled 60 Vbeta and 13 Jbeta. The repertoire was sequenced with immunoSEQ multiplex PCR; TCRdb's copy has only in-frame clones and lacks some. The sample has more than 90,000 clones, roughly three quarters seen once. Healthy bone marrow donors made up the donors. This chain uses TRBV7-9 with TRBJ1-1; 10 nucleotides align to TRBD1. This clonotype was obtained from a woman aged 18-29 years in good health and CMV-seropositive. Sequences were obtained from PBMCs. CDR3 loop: CSSSSGQGGLFTEAFF. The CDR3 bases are TGTTCCAGCAGCTCCGGACAGGGGGGATTGTTCACTGAAGCTTTCTTT.